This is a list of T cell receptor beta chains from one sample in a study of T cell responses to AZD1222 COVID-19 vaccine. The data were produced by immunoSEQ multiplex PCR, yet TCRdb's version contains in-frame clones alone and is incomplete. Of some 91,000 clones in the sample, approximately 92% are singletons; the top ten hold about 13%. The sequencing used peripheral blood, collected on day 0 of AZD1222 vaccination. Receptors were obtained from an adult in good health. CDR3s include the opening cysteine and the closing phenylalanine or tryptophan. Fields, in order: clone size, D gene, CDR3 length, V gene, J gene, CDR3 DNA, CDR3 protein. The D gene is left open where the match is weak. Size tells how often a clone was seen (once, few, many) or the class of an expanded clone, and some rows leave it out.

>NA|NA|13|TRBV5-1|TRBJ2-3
TGCGCCAGCAGGACGACTAGCACAGATACGCAGTATTTT
CASRTTSTDTQYF
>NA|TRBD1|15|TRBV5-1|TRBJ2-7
TGCGCCAGCAGCTACGAAGGACAGGGAAATTACGAGCAGTACTTC
CASSYEGQGNYEQYF
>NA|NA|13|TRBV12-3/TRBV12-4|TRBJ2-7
TGTGCCAGCAGTCCCGGGATAGGATACGAGCAGTACTTC
CASSPGIGYEQYF
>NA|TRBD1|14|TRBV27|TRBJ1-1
TGTGCCAGCAGTCCCCGACAGGGGAACACTGAAGCTTTCTTT
CASSPRQGNTEAFF
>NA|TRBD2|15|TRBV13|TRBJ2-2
TGTGCCAGCAGCCCGCGGGGGACGAACACCGGGGAGCTGTTTTTT
CASSPRGTNTGELFF
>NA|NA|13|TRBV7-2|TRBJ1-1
TGTGCCAGCAGCTTAGCAAGGAACACTGAAGCTTTCTTT
CASSLARNTEAFF
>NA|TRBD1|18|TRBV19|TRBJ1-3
TGTGCCAGTAGTGGGACAGGTACGGTGAAGGCCATTGGAAACACCATATATTTT
CASSGTGTVKAIGNTIYF
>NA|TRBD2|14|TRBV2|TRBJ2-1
TGTGCCAGCAGGACGGGACTAGCGGGATATGAGCAGTTCTTC
CASRTGLAGYEQFF
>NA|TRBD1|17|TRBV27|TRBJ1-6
TGTGCCAGCAGATTAGATCGACAGGGCCGCTATAATTCACCCCTCCACTTT
CASRLDRQGRYNSPLHF
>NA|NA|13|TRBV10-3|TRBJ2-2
TGTGCCATCAGTGCGGAGGGCGACGGGGAGCTGTTTTTT
CAISAEGDGELFF
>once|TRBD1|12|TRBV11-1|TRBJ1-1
TGTGCCAGCAGCAGAGACAGGGAGCGGGCTTTCTTT
CASSRDRERAFF
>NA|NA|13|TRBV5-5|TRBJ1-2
TGTGCCAGCAGCTTGGGGCCCGGCGATGGCTACACCTTC
CASSLGPGDGYTF
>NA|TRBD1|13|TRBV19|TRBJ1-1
TGTGCCAGTAGTACGGACAGGGGTACTGAAGCTTTCTTT
CASSTDRGTEAFF
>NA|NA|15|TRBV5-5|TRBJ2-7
TGTGCCAGCAGCTTGGAAAGCGCTAAGGGGTACGAGCAGTACTTC
CASSLESAKGYEQYF
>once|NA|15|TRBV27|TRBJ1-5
TGTGCCAGCAGTTTTACCGGGTTAAACAATCAGCCCCAGCATTTT
CASSFTGLNNQPQHF
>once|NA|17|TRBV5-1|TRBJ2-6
TGCGCCAGCGAGAGGGGCTCGGGGGACTCTGGGGCCAACGTCCTGACTTTC
CASERGSGDSGANVLTF
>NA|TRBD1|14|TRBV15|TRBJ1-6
TGTGCCACCAGCTCCGGACAGGTTGATTCACCCCTCCACTTT
CATSSGQVDSPLHF
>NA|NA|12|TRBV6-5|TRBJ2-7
TGTGCCAGCAGTTACGGGCAGGGTAGGCAGTACTTC
CASSYGQGRQYF
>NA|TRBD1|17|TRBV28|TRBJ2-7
TGTGCCAGCAGTTTACCCCTATGGACAGGGATCGGGCCCGAGCAGTACTTC
CASSLPLWTGIGPEQYF
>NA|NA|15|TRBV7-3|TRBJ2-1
TGTGCCAGCAGCCTCAGGGGGAGGGCAGACAATGAGCAGTTCTTC
CASSLRGRADNEQFF
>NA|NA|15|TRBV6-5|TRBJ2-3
TGTGCCAGCAAACGACAGCACTCGAGCACAGATACGCAGTATTTT
CASKRQHSSTDTQYF
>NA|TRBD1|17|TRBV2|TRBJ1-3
TGTGCCAGCAGTTTCAGGGGGACGGCGGGCTCTGGAAACACCATATATTTT
CASSFRGTAGSGNTIYF
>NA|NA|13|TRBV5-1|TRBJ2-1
TGCGCCAGCAGCTTGCTTACCCACAATGAGCAGTTCTTC
CASSLLTHNEQFF
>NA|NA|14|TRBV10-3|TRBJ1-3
TGTGCCATCAGTGCTAAGGGGGCTGGAAACACCATATATTTT
CAISAKGAGNTIYF
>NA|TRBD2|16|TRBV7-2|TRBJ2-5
TGTGCCAGCAGCTTAATGTCTAGCGGGGGGTCAGAGACCCAGTACTTC
CASSLMSSGGSETQYF
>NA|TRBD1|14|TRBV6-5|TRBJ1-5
TGTGCCAGCAGTCATGCAGGGGGTGACCAGCCCCAGCATTTT
CASSHAGGDQPQHF
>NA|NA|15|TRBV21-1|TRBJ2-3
TGTGCCAGCAGCACCCGTAGCGGGAGTTCAGATACGCAGTATTTT
CASSTRSGSSDTQYF
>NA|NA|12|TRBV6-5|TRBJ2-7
TGTGCCAGCAGTTACTCAGCGGGCGAGCAGTACTTC
CASSYSAGEQYF
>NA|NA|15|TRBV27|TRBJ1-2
TGTGCCAGCAGTCCCCCAGCAGGGACTGGAGTTGGCTACACCTTC
CASSPPAGTGVGYTF
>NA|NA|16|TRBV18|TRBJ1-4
TGTGCCAGCTCACCACCTACTGCCGCAACTAATGAAAAACTGTTTTTT
CASSPPTAATNEKLFF
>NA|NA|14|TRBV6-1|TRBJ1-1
TGTGCCAGCAGTGAAGCAACACTGAACACTGAAGCTTTCTTT
CASSEATLNTEAFF
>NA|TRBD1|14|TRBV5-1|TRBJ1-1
TGCGCCAGCAGTGGGACAGCACTGAACACTGAAGCTTTCTTT
CASSGTALNTEAFF
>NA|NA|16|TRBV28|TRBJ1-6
TGTGCCAGCAGTTTATCGCCCAGCTCCTATAATTCACCCCTCCACTTT
CASSLSPSSYNSPLHF